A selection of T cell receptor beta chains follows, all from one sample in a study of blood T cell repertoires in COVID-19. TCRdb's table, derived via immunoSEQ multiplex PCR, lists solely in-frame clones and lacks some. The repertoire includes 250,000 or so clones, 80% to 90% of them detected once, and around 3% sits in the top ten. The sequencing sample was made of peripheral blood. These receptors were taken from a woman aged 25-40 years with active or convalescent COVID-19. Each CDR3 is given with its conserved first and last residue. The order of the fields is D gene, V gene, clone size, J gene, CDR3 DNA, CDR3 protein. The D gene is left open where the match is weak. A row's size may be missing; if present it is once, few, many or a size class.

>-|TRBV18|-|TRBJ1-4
TGTGCCAGCTCACCAGGGACTACCTCGCAATCTGAAAAACTGTTTTTT
CASSPGTTSQSEKLFF
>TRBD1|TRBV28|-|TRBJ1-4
TGTGCCAGCAGTCCGCAACAGGGGGGTGGTGAAAAACTGTTTTTT
CASSPQQGGGEKLFF
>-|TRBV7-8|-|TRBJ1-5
TGTGCCAGCAGCTTACGGGGCAATCAGCCCCAGCATTTT
CASSLRGNQPQHF
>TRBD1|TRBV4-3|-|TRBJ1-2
TGCGCCAGCAGCCAAAGTGACAGGGCGGTGAGTGGCTACACCTTC
CASSQSDRAVSGYTF
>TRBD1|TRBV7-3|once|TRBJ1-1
TGTGCCAGCAGCTCGCAGGGGGAGGACACTGAAGCTTTCTTT
CASSSQGEDTEAFF
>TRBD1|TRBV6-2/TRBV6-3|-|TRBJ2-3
TGTGCCAGCAGTTTAAGGGGCAGGGGGCCCACAGATACGCAGTATTTT
CASSLRGRGPTDTQYF
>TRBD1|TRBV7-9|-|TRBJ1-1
TGTGCCAGCAGCTCGATCACTCTACAGGACAGGGAAGGGACTGAAGCTTTCTTT
CASSSITLQDREGTEAFF
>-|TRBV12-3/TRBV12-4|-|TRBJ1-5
TGTGCCAGCAGGACAGGAGGAAGGGGGCCCCAGCATTTT
CASRTGGRGPQHF
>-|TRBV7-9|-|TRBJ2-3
TGTGCCAGCAGCTTAGTGCTGGGGGGGCAGACAGATACGCAGTATTTT
CASSLVLGGQTDTQYF
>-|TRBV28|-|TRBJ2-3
TGTGCCAGCCCCCCCGGGAGAGGACCAAGCACAGATACGCAGTATTTT
CASPPGRGPSTDTQYF
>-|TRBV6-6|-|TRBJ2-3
TGTGCCAGCAGTACGGGATTAACGCAGTATTTT
CASSTGLTQYF
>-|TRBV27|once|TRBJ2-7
TGTGCCAGCAGTTTAGCCAGGCGTTACTCCTACGAGCAGTACTTC
CASSLARRYSYEQYF
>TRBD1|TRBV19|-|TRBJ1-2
TGTGCCAGTAGTATTCGGGCGACAGGGCTTTACTATGGCTACACCTTC
CASSIRATGLYYGYTF
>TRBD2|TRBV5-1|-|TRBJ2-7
TGCGCCAGCAGCTTGACGGGGGGACTAGCCTACGAGCAGTACTTC
CASSLTGGLAYEQYF
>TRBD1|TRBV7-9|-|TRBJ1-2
TGTGCCAGCAGCGCGCGGACAGGGGGAGGGTATGGCTACACCTTC
CASSARTGGGYGYTF
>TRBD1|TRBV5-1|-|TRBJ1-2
TGCGCCAGCAGCTTGGTCGTGACAGGGGGTAACTATGGCTACACCTTC
CASSLVVTGGNYGYTF
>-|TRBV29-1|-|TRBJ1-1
TGCAGCGGCCGGCCGGGGACTGGGAACACTGAAGCTTTCTTT
CSGRPGTGNTEAFF
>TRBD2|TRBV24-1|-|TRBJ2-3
TGTGCCACCAGTGACTCACTAGCGGCCAGCACAGATACGCAGTATTTT
CATSDSLAASTDTQYF
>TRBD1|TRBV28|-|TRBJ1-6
TGTGCCAGCAGTTTTGAGACAGGGGGCGACAATTCACCCCTCCACTTT
CASSFETGGDNSPLHF
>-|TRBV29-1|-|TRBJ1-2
TGCAGCGTTGAAGATCGTCAGAACTATGGCTACACCTTC
CSVEDRQNYGYTF
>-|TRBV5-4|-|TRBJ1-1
TGTGCCAGCAGCGCGGGACCAAACACTGAAGCTTTCTTT
CASSAGPNTEAFF
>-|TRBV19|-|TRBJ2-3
TGTGCCAGTAGTATACGACGGGGGGCCCGCACAGATACGCAGTATTTT
CASSIRRGARTDTQYF
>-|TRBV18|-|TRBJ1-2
TGTGCCAGCTCACCGGGGTCTCAGGGTTTCGATGGCTACACCTTC
CASSPGSQGFDGYTF
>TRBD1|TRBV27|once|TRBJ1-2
TGTGCCAGCAGTCCCTCGGACAGGGAGGGCTACACCTTC
CASSPSDREGYTF
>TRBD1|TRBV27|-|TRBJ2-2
TGTGCCAGCAGTCGGGACAGGTTCTTAGGGGAGCTGTTTTTT
CASSRDRFLGELFF
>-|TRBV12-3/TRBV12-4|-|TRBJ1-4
TGTGCCAGCAGTTGGGGGGACAATGAAAAACTGTTTTTT
CASSWGDNEKLFF
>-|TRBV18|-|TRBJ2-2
TGTGCCAGCTCACCAATAGACACCGGGGAGCTGTTTTTT
CASSPIDTGELFF
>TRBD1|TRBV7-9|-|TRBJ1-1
TGTGCCAGCAGTTATACAGGGGGGGCTTTCTTT
CASSYTGGAFF
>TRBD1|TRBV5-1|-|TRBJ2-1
TGCGCCAGCAGCTTGGTACAGGGGCGCAATGAGCAGTTCTTC
CASSLVQGRNEQFF
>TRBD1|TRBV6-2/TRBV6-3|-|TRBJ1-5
TGTGCCAGCAGTTACCGGGACAGGGTGAATCAGCCCCAGCATTTT
CASSYRDRVNQPQHF
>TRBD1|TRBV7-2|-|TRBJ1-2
TGTGCCAGCAGCTTACTACTGGACAGGGTTGGTTCTGGCTACACCTTC
CASSLLLDRVGSGYTF
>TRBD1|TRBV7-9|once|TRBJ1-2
TGTGCCAGCAGCCAAGACAGGGTGCACTATGGCTACACCTTC
CASSQDRVHYGYTF
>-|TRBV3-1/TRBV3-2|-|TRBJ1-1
TGTGCCAGCAGCCTCGGGGGCGGGGGCACTGAAGCTTTCTTT
CASSLGGGGTEAFF